One sample yielded the 2 T cell receptor beta chains listed below, sequenced in a study of technical replicates of blood from several donors. The table came from immunoSEQ multiplex PCR; TCRdb's copy has only in-frame clones and leaves some out. The sample carries some 80,000 clones, 90% to 95% recorded once. Sequencing input: T cells isolated from PBMCs. These receptors were taken from a human donor in good health.

The chain uses TRBV11-2 and TRBJ2-7, with D unclear. The germline V gene has CDR1 SGHAT and CDR2 FQNNGV. This CDR3 is built from 12 residues. V was trimmed by 4 bases and J by 4 bases, leaving 8 bases between them. CDR3 in DNA: TGTGCCAGCAGCTACTTGTCTTACGAGCAGTACTTC. This sequence encodes CASSYLSYEQYF.

This clone was picked up one time. V gene TRBV4-1 combines with J gene TRBJ1-1; 7 bases fit TRBD1. This CDR3 has 14 residues. The V and J ends lost 6 bases and 3 bases, in that order; junction bases with no gene match: 7. Germline V gene sequence: CDR1 MGHRA, CDR2 YSYEKL. CDR3 coding DNA: TGCGCCAGCAGTACAGGGGATTTAGACACTGAAGCTTTCTTT. Protein: CASSTGDLDTEAFF.